This T cell receptor (beta chain) was captured by sequencing in a study of cytomegalovirus exposure and HLA in healthy donors. Points from the study as a whole: In a later analysis, at a false discovery rate of 0.05, about 17,000 TCR beta sequences matched HLA alleles.

The PCR contained 60 Vbeta and 13 Jbeta primers. TCRdb's table, derived via immunoSEQ multiplex PCR, lists solely in-frame clones and lacks some. Here the sample spans 150,000 to 250,000 clones, 82% being singletons. About this clone: No antigen is known for it.

Trimming removed 5 bases from V and 1 base from J, with 9 bases in between. Germline assignment: CDR1 SEHNR and CDR2 FQNEAQ (reference sequence). The CDR3 is 13 amino acids. The receptor comes from a boy aged 2 to 9 in good health and CMV-seronegative. This chain connects TRBV7-9 to TRBJ2-7; possible D gene TRBD2, 6 bases. The sample comprised PBMCs. CDR3 residues: CASSRGISYEQYF. The CDR3 DNA is TGTGCCAGCAGCCGCGGGATTTCCTACGAGCAGTACTTC.